This T cell receptor beta chain was captured by sequencing in a study of T cells in Graves' hyperthyroidism and ophthalmopathy (dated by TCRdb to 2018 to 2020). About the full investigation: Peripheral blood was sampled at the time of initial diagnosis, prior to any treatment. TCR V-J signatures able to tell the groups apart were searched for in a discovery cohort of 90 to 100 patients, of whom roughly 42 had Graves' ophthalmopathy and about 60 had stable Graves' hyperthyroidism. Prospective prediction of ophthalmopathy was tested in an independent validation cohort consisting of about 19 hyperthyroidism patients and approximately 16 patients who later progressed to ophthalmopathy. For training and testing, the approximately 92 patients in the discovery cohort were randomly divided in a 7:3 ratio. The study also compared thyroid tissue and blood T-cell repertoires from about six Graves' hyperthyroidism patients. After blood sampling, hyperthyroidism patients were treated with methimazole at a starting dose of 30 mg daily, and ophthalmopathy patients were treated with high-dose intravenous methylprednisolone. The paper describes TCR Vbeta CDR3 sequencing of 135 peripheral blood samples, made up of approximately 40 ophthalmopathy patients, some 80 hyperthyroidism patients and roughly 17 progressor patients.

Broader findings and caveats from the paper: In validation, the model predicted progression to ophthalmopathy a median of about 6 months before onset, with over 55% sensitivity and 72.22% specificity. Most expanded thyroid clonotypes (frequency above 0.001) were also detected in blood, a finding suggesting that blood repertoires may reflect thyroid immune responses. No statistical method was used to set the sample size in advance, and investigators knew the group allocation. A model built on a 13 V-J signature distinguished ophthalmopathy from stable hyperthyroidism, reaching approximately 89% sensitivity and about 81% specificity in cross-validation and 80%/75% in testing.

Amplification of TCR beta CDR3 regions was carried out from RNA transcripts. A first-round RT-PCR of the TCR CDR3 used the HTBI primer set with the Qiagen OneStep RT-PCR kit. Libraries were constructed in a second round of multiplex PCR, after which size selection and purification were performed. The libraries were sequenced on an Illumina HiSeq2000 using paired-end 100 bp reads. The study's processing was this. Raw data were processed with SOAPnuke, discarding reads with adapters, uncalled bases, mean Phred below 15, or no exact constant-primer or identifier match. High-quality paired reads were merged using COPE v1.2.5, and each unique nucleotide sequence was defined as a clonotype. MiTCR v1.1 was used to align clonotypes to the IMGT TRBV, TRBD and TRBJ reference segments. The analysis was restricted to V-J combinations with a frequency above 0.0001, which together covered 99% to 99.2% of the repertoires. A TCS score was defined as the ratio of F50 (clonal expansion) to E x V (chaos), with BLOSUM62-based TCRdist applied between CDR3 peptides within each V-J. Welch's t-statistics and random forest reduced around 510 V-J features to about 12, which were used in a naive Bayes classifier (R e1071). TCRdb reanalyzed the raw reads on its own, using fastp at Q25 for trimming and MiXCR for clone calling, and kept in-frame beta chains. Rows with one shared CDR3 protein collapse into an entry with the most common genes and DNA. The V and J calls reflect TCRdb's pipeline rather than the authors' work. The sample contains a few hundred thousand distinct CDR3 sequences, approximately 14% of them found a single time. The ten top clones hold 7.3% of the sample.

Via the germline V gene (reference sequence), CDR1 is SEHNR and CDR2 FQNEAQ. Trimming removed 5 bases from V and 5 bases from J; the gene matches leave 11 bases unexplained. Taken from cysteine to phenylalanine, the CDR3 has 16 residues. Kept here is only the CDR3 DNA, which spans 48 bases and is read in frame from base 1. Graves' hyperthyroidism was defined as stable when no progression to ophthalmopathy occurred over 18 months of follow-up. Hyperthyroidism patients were newly diagnosed, had a disease duration of under 2 months, and were aged 18 to 65 years. Any patient with an uncontrolled infection, another autoimmune disease, pregnancy or lactation was excluded. Clinical symptoms, serum thyroxine and TRAb, thyroid ultrasound, and orbital computed tomography formed the basis for the diagnoses. PBMCs were separated from roughly 10 ml of fresh peripheral blood using Ficoll-Paque density gradient centrifugation. Trizol reagent was used to extract total RNA, and RNA quality was then checked on an Agilent 2100 Bioanalyzer.

The sample holds a few counts of this clonotype. Its cognate antigen has yet to be identified. No much larger clone is present one base from it, and per-base qualities are unavailable. The receptor's source is a woman in her twenties or thirties with Graves' hyperthyroidism. Source material: blood. The V and J segments used are TRBV7-9 and TRBJ2-2; TRBD2 aligns with 7 central bases. The CDR3 amino acid sequence is: CASSRWREGRTGELFF. The DNA is TGTGCCAGCAGCCGCTGGAGGGAGGGAAGGACCGGGGAGCTGTTTTTT.